This TCR beta chain was sequenced during a study of TIL therapy for anti-PD-1-resistant metastatic lung cancer (dated by TCRdb to the early 2020s). For the study in its entirety: Tumors were harvested before any PD-1/PD-L1 blockade; patients then received nivolumab, and those progressing received lymphodepletion, expanded TIL infusion and IL-2. Enrolled patients had a median age of roughly 50 years (range roughly 38-75) and a median tumor PD-L1 proportion score of less than 7%. Most of the cohort had lung adenocarcinoma, including four EGFR-mutant tumors and two ALK-rearranged tumors, and half of the patients were either current or former smokers. A median non-synonymous tumor mutation burden of approximately 1.5 mutations per megabase was determined across the cohort by whole-exome sequencing. T cell receptor beta sequencing of tumor and peripheral blood was used to follow clonotypes across the tumor, the expanded TIL product and serial blood samples.

Looking up the germline V gene yields CDR1 SGHTA and CDR2 FQGNSA. Reading from cysteine to phenylalanine, the CDR3 counts 14 amino acids. Here the CDR3 DNA is all that survives: 42 bases in frame from base 1. V loses 1 base of germline sequence and J loses 6 bases, and the interval between the two ends is 11 bases. Using bias-controlled multiplex PCR with the immunoSEQ v3 hsTCRB kit, the TCR beta CDR3 regions were amplified from genomic DNA. An Illumina NextSeq 500 was used to sequence the TCR libraries, reaching some 2 million read pairs at survey level or roughly 4.5-6.5 million at deep level. On the authors' methods: V, D and J genes were assigned, non-productive sequences were removed, and clonality was reported by immunoSEQ Analyzer software. Repertoires were compared by productive Simpson clonality and by the Morisita overlap index of productive TRB rearrangements between infused TIL and blood. Absolute clonotype counts in blood were estimated by multiplying the lymphocyte count by the CD3+ fraction and by the productive frequency of the clone. What TCRdb holds here is the immuneACCESS table cut down to in-frame rearrangements. Part of the clones is not present; checked against another copy, under half of the missing clones reflect an unresolved V gene, and the others are unexplained. The V and J calls and clone size come from that table; D and trimming were worked out from the DNA. This sample holds 50,000 to 70,000 clones; around 69% were observed only once. 5.5% to 8.5% of the sample is in the top ten clones.

The research as a whole found: The study protocol defined all tumor marker inferences as exploratory. Generalizability was limited because the cohort was highly selected, with more treatment-naive, never-smoker and oncogene-addicted patients included than is typical. Infused TIL clonotypes partially replaced the baseline peripheral repertoire then decayed over months, with no apparent association between persistence and response.

The sample's time point, from its label and the paper: pre-treatment sample, taken before nivolumab and TIL therapy. A phase I trial run at two centers enrolled adults with stage 4 NSCLC between late 2017 and January 2020. Samples came from a single-arm, open-label phase I trial of tumor-infiltrating lymphocyte therapy with nivolumab in advanced non-small cell lung cancer. Blood mononuclear cells were isolated from EDTA tubes by Ficoll gradient and were snap-frozen as pellets, and DNA was extracted with a Qiagen mini-prep kit. In the case of this clone: Its target antigen remains unknown. Base qualities are not provided; no much larger clone lies one nucleotide away.

Sequenced material: blood, taken at baseline. This TCR was sampled from a person between 25 and 79 years old with non-small cell lung cancer. Recombination connected TRBV7-2 to TRBJ2-3, with TRBD2 perhaps the D gene, on 5 matching bases. The nucleotide sequence is TGTGCCAGCAGCTTAGGTTTGAGGGTGGATACGCAGTATTTT. Translated, it gives CASSLGLRVDTQYF.